The 27 T cell receptor beta chains below all came from one sample that was sequenced in a study of blood T cell repertoires in COVID-19. Sequencing was performed with immunoSEQ multiplex PCR; in TCRdb, only in-frame clones are kept and a portion is missing. Of about 210,000 clones in the sample, around 92% were seen once. Specimen: peripheral blood. These receptors were collected from a man under 40 with acute or convalescent COVID-19.

The chain recombines TRBV18 with TRBJ2-1; 15 positions agree with TRBD2. The germline gives CDR1 KGHSH, CDR2 LQKENI. The trim removed 2 bases at V and 6 bases at J, leaving 8 bases unmatched. The CDR3 spans 18 residues. CDR3 residues: CASSPRTSGGASGNEQFF. The DNA of the CDR3 is TGTGCCAGCTCACCAAGGACTAGCGGGGGGGCCTCGGGCAATGAGCAGTTCTTC.

The V gene is TRBV19, the J gene TRBJ1-3, with TRBD1 as a possible D gene (5 bases). Germline assignment: CDR1 LNHDA and CDR2 SQIVND (reference sequence). The length of the CDR3 is 16 residues. The V gene lost 7 bases and the J gene lost 3 bases, with 19 bases spanning the gap. This chain's CDR3 is CASNQGGLLGGNTIYF. CDR3 DNA sequence: TGTGCCAGTAACCAGGGAGGTCTGCTCGGTGGAAACACCATATATTTT.

This rearrangement joins TRBV28 to TRBJ2-3, with TRBD1 identical over 8 bases. V lost 5 bases, J lost 3 bases, and 10 bases stayed unmatched. This CDR3 spans 16 amino acids. Germline assignment: CDR1 MDHEN and CDR2 SYDVKM. The CDR3 DNA reads TGTGCCAGCAGTGATATTGGGACAGGATCGACAGATACGCAGTATTTT. This sequence encodes CASSDIGTGSTDTQYF.

This clone appeared once. The gene calls are TRBV11-2 and TRBJ2-1; 7 nucleotides line up with TRBD2. From germline, CDR1 is SGHAT and CDR2 FQNNGV. With 5 bases clipped from V and 5 bases from J, the junction kept 12 bases outside the gene matches. The CDR3 covers 16 residues. The CDR3 DNA reads TGTGCCAGCAGCCGCTGGGACGGGGAGGGGAACAATGAGCAGTTCTTC. Translated, it gives CASSRWDGEGNNEQFF.

V usage is TRBV11-2 and J usage is TRBJ1-4; 10 bases line up with TRBD1. The CDR3 contains 15 residues. Germline CDR1 is SGHAT and CDR2 is FQNNGV. Trimming at V came to 3 bases and at J to 8 bases, leaving 6 bases not matched to a gene. CDR3 in amino acids: CASSFPGQGTEKLFF. In DNA form, the CDR3 reads TGTGCCAGCAGCTTCCCGGGACAGGGGACGGAAAAACTGTTTTTT.

The chain is built from TRBV3-1 (or the pseudogene TRBV3-2) and TRBJ2-2; D call uncertain. CDR3 length: 13 residues. CDR1 is LGHDT, CDR2 YNNKEL, per germline (reference sequence). V gave up 1 base and J gave up 14 bases, with 14 bases separating them. CDR3 sequence reads: CASSQVPAYSLFF. CDR3 sequence (DNA): TGTGCCAGCAGCCAAGTTCCGGCCTATAGCCTGTTTTTT.

V usage is TRBV5-1 and J usage is TRBJ2-2; tentatively, D is TRBD1 (5 bases). Germline loops: CDR1 SGHRS, CDR2 YFSETQ. CDR3 length: 15 residues. V dropped 1 base and J dropped 6 bases, with 13 bases sitting between them. As DNA, the CDR3 is TGCGCCAGCAGCTTGCCAGGGTTGGGTCCCGGGGAGCTGTTTTTT. As protein: CASSLPGLGPGELFF.

The chain couples TRBV27 to TRBJ2-2; 12 nucleotides line up with TRBD2. This CDR3 spans 18 amino acids. Trimming cost V 4 bases and J 7 bases; bases outside gene matches: 13. CDR1 and CDR2 (germline): MNHEY, SMNVEV (reference sequence). The CDR3 DNA sequence: TGTGCCAGCAGTTCCCTAGCGGGGGGGCCGGTGGGCAACGGGGAGCTGTTTTTT. Translating gives CASSSLAGGPVGNGELFF.

This chain joins TRBV19 and TRBJ2-2; no clear D. The CDR3 sequence is 12 residues long. Germline CDR1 LNHDA, CDR2 SQIVND (reference sequence). V was cut by 3 bases and J by 7 bases, with 6 bases left in between. The DNA of the CDR3 is TGTGCCAGTAGTATTACATACGGGGAGCTGTTTTTT. It encodes CASSITYGELFF.

The chain recombines TRBV2 with TRBJ2-5; D not certain. The germline CDR1 and CDR2 sequences are SNHLY and FYNNEI. Trimming shortened V by 5 bases and J by 7 bases, and 14 bases separated the two germline ends. The CDR3 is 13 amino acids. DNA of the CDR3: TGTGCCAGCAGTCTTACAGAAAGGTGGACCCAGTACTTC. Translating it yields CASSLTERWTQYF.

The gene calls are TRBV7-2 and TRBJ2-2, with 7 positions matching TRBD2. Germline V gene data show CDR1 as SGHTA and CDR2 as FQGNSA. The CDR3 runs 16 residues. The junction had 6 bases not matched to a gene; V was cut back by 5 bases and J by 0 bases. The CDR3 sequence: CASSRDYQTNTGELFF. CDR3 sequence (DNA): TGTGCCAGCAGCCGGGACTATCAAACGAACACCGGGGAGCTGTTTTTT.

This clone was seen only once. The CDR3 DNA is TGTGCCAGCAGCTTAGACCCAGTGAACACTGAAGCTTTCTTT. Its translation is CASSLDPVNTEAFF. This chain connects TRBV9 to TRBJ1-1; D gene ambiguous. Germline V lookup: CDR1 SGDLS, CDR2 YYNGEE. V was pared by 4 bases and J by 0 bases, with 10 bases between. The CDR3 sequence is 14 residues long.

The chain joins TRBV12-5 to TRBJ2-7; D ambiguous. Deletions cut 0 bases from V and 0 bases from J, with 15 bases between. The germline CDR1 and CDR2 sequences are LGHNT and FRNRAP. The CDR3 runs 17 residues. CDR3 residues: CASGLVRTQANSYEQYF. CDR3 nucleotide sequence: TGTGCTAGTGGTTTGGTACGAACCCAGGCGAACTCCTACGAGCAGTACTTC.

As DNA, the CDR3 is TGTGCCAGCAGTTTAGCAGGGGGCGTCTACGAGCAGTACTTC. Protein product: CASSLAGGVYEQYF. V usage is TRBV28 and J usage is TRBJ2-7, with 8 bases fitting TRBD1. CDR1 and CDR2 from the germline V gene are MDHEN and SYDVKM. There are 14 residues in the CDR3. With V trimmed by 2 bases and J by 3 bases, 3 bases remained unmatched.

J is TRBJ2-2 and V is TRBV6-1; TRBD2 matches at 7 bases. The ends lost 2 bases at V and 9 bases at J; junction bases unmatched: 15. The CDR3 is made up of 17 amino acids. Per germline, CDR1 MNHNS and CDR2 SASEGT. The CDR3 DNA is TGTGCCAGCAGTGAAAAGGTCACTAGCGCAGCCCACCGGGAGCTGTTTTTT. Translation gives CASSEKVTSAAHRELFF.

The V gene is TRBV30, the J gene TRBJ2-1, with D possibly TRBD2 on 5 matching bases. The length of the CDR3 is 13 residues. Germline lookup yields CDR1 GTSNPN and CDR2 SVGIG (reference sequence). V was clipped by 0 bases and J by 8 bases, with 11 bases between them. CDR3 in amino acids: CAWSVMEADEQFF. CDR3 nucleotides: TGTGCCTGGAGTGTAATGGAGGCCGATGAGCAGTTCTTC. The whole variable domain, filled in from reference TRBV30 and TRBJ2-1, reads SQTIHQWPATLVQPVGSPLSLECTVEGTSNPNLYWYRQAAGRGLQLLFYSVGIGQISSEVPQNLSASRPQDRQFILSSKKLLLSDSGFYLCAWSVMEADEQFFGPGTRLTVL.

The chain carries TRBV5-4 and TRBJ2-2; 8 bases agree with TRBD2. V trimming: 7 bases; J trimming: 4 bases; junction bases outside the gene matches: 15. CDR3 size: 17 residues. CDR1 and CDR2 from the germline V gene are SGHNT and YYREEE (reference sequence). CDR3 coding DNA: TGTGCCAGCGCCCGACCGGGACTAGGGTCTTCCACCGGGGAGCTGTTTTTT. Translation: CASARPGLGSSTGELFF. Complete variable domain (other parts from reference TRBV5-4 and TRBJ2-2): ETGVTQSPTHLIKTRGQQVTLRCSSQSGHNTVSWYQQALGQGPQFIFQYYREEENGRGNFPPRFSGLQFPNYSSELNVNALELDDSALYLCASARPGLGSSTGELFFGEGSRLTVL.

The J gene is TRBJ2-3, the V gene TRBV7-2, with TRBD2 identical over 11 bases. This CDR3 has 14 residues. Germline values: CDR1 SGHTA, CDR2 FQGNSA. V shed 5 bases, J shed 4 bases, and the junction held 2 bases outside the gene matches. The CDR3 sequence is CASSRTSGPDTQYF. The CDR3 bases are TGTGCCAGCAGCCGGACTAGCGGGCCAGATACGCAGTATTTT.

The J gene is TRBJ2-1, the V gene TRBV28; 9 bases fit TRBD2. V gave up 2 bases and J gave up 7 bases; unmatched junction bases: 3. Germline V gene sequence: CDR1 MDHEN, CDR2 SYDVKM. There are 14 residues in the CDR3. The CDR3 reads CASSLLAGRNEQFF. For the CDR3, the DNA is TGTGCCAGCAGTTTACTAGCGGGAAGGAATGAGCAGTTCTTC. Looking up the rest from reference TRBV28 and TRBJ2-1 gives the full variable domain: DVKVTQSSRYLVKRTGEKVFLECVQDMDHENMFWYRQDPGLGLRLIYFSYDVKMKEKGDIPEGYSVSREKKERFSLILESASTNQTSMYLCASSLLAGRNEQFFGPGTRLTVL.

J is TRBJ1-6 and V is TRBV9; D unclear. The CDR3 consists of 17 residues. V lost 0 bases and J lost 4, with 14 bases in between. The germline V gene encodes CDR1 SGDLS and CDR2 YYNGEE. The CDR3 is CASSVGPGRYYNSPLHF. The CDR3 nucleotides read TGTGCCAGCAGCGTAGGCCCGGGGAGGTATTATAATTCACCCCTCCACTTT.

This clone was counted a few times. V gene TRBV28 combines with J gene TRBJ2-7, with TRBD2 matching over 9 bases. The trim removed 3 bases at V and 2 bases at J, leaving 5 bases unmatched. This CDR3 is built from 15 residues. The V gene's germline CDR1 is MDHEN and CDR2 SYDVKM. DNA for the CDR3: TGTGCCAGCAGTTTCGGGGGACTAGCCACCTACGAGCAGTACTTC. It codes for CASSFGGLATYEQYF.

This rearrangement joins TRBV15 to TRBJ1-5; TRBD1 matches at 7 bases. The junction had 13 bases not matched to a gene; V was cut back by 1 base and J by 1 base. CDR1 is LNHNV and CDR2 is YYDKDF in the germline V gene (reference sequence). CDR3 length equals 19 residues. The CDR3 sequence: CATSRVGGGRVASNQPQHF. The CDR3 coding sequence is TGTGCCACCAGCAGAGTCGGAGGGGGCCGGGTAGCGAGCAATCAGCCCCAGCATTTT.

V usage is TRBV27 and J usage is TRBJ1-2; D is perhaps TRBD1 (5 bases). The CDR3 loop spans 16 amino acids. CDR1 and CDR2 from the germline V gene are MNHEY and SMNVEV (reference sequence). V was cut by 6 bases and J by 1 base, with 18 bases left in between. CDR3 region: CASSLWQGSDNYGYTF. The DNA for the CDR3 is TGTGCCAGCAGCCTTTGGCAGGGATCGGATAACTATGGCTACACCTTC.

The chain uses TRBV28 and TRBJ2-3; a possible D gene is TRBD2 (6 bases). Trimming shortened V by 1 base and J by 8 bases, and 13 bases separated the two germline ends. Germline V gene data show CDR1 as MDHEN and CDR2 as SYDVKM. This CDR3 spans 14 amino acids. CDR3 DNA sequence: TGTGCCAGCAGTTTATCGCGGGGCAGGAGTACGCAGTATTTT. Its translation: CASSLSRGRSTQYF.

The chain has TRBV12-3 or TRBV12-4 and TRBJ1-1, with D uncertain. This CDR3 has 11 amino acids. V was cut by 1 base and J by 9 bases, with 6 bases left in between. The CDR3 bases are TGTGCCAGCAGTTTAGGGCCCCAAGCTTTCTTT. It specifies CASSLGPQAFF.

V gene TRBV5-4 combines with J gene TRBJ1-4; tentatively, D is TRBD1 (6 bases). Germline V gene data show CDR1 as SGHNT and CDR2 as YYREEE (reference sequence). There are 14 residues in the CDR3. Trimming stripped 4 bases from V and 8 bases from J, with 15 bases between. The CDR3 DNA reads as TGTGCCAGCAGCCAGGACAGCCGTCCAGAAAAACTGTTTTTT. Its protein product is CASSQDSRPEKLFF.

The chain carries TRBV28 and TRBJ1-1; D unclear. The germline CDR1 and CDR2 sequences are MDHEN and SYDVKM. The CDR3 has 13 amino acids. V lost 7 bases to trimming and J lost 4 bases, with 13 bases between them. The CDR3 protein is CASTLEFGTEAFF. The CDR3 nucleotides are TGTGCCAGCACCCTAGAGTTTGGCACTGAAGCTTTCTTT.